These 23 T cell receptor beta chains share one sample of origin, sequenced in a study of shared clonotypes between healthy human individuals. Assay: immunoSEQ multiplex PCR; the TCRdb copy retains only in-frame clones and omits some. The profile shows millions of clones, roughly 96% of them singletons. Source material: naive CD4+ T cells sorted from blood. Subset indicated: CD45RA+ positively selected. These receptors all stem from a young man in good health.

The chain carries TRBV10-1 and TRBJ1-6; D unresolved. Germline lookup yields CDR1 WNHNN and CDR2 SYGVQD (reference sequence). The length of the CDR3 is 15 residues. With 5 bases removed from V and 3 bases from J, the gap between germline ends came to 11 bases. CDR3 region: CASSYGDGYNSPLHF. CDR3 coding DNA: TGCGCCAGCAGTTATGGTGATGGCTATAATTCACCCCTCCACTTT.

V and J are TRBV5-4 and TRBJ2-3, with D uncertain. The CDR3 extends over 15 amino acids. The germline V and J ends were trimmed by 4 bases and 5 bases, with 17 bases remaining between them. CDR1 and CDR2 (germline): SGHNT, YYREEE (reference sequence). CDR3 coding DNA: TGTGCCAGCAGCGGCCAGACTTCCTCGGGAGATACGCAGTATTTT. This encodes CASSGQTSSGDTQYF.

This chain joins TRBV5-1 and TRBJ2-7; D may correspond to TRBD1 or TRBD2 (5 bases each). V was trimmed by 5 bases and J by 0 bases, leaving 21 bases between them. In germline, CDR1 is SGHRS, CDR2 YFSETQ. CDR3 length: 17 amino acids. CDR3 bases: TGCGCCAGCAGGCCCGAGGGATGGGGCGCGAGCTCCTACGAGCAGTACTTC. It codes for CASRPEGWGASSYEQYF. Variable domain in full (rest from reference TRBV5-1 and TRBJ2-7): KAGVTQTPRYLIKTRGQQVTLSCSPISGHRSVSWYQQTPGQGLQFLFEYFSETQRNKGNFPGRFSGRQFSNSRSEMNVSTLELGDSALYLCASRPEGWGASSYEQYFGPGTRLTVT.

This chain links TRBV30 with TRBJ1-3, with a weak D call TRBD1 (6 bases). The CDR3 length is 16 residues. The V end lost 0 bases, the J end lost 1 base, and 13 bases lay between the germline ends. Looked up from germline, CDR1 is GTSNPN and CDR2 is SVGIG (reference sequence). The CDR3 sequence: CAWSVRGGWSGNTIYF. CDR3 nucleotides: TGTGCCTGGAGTGTACGGGGGGGCTGGTCTGGAAACACCATATATTTT.

The chain combines TRBV30 with TRBJ1-4, with TRBD1 identical over 7 bases. The CDR3 totals 12 residues. Germline CDR1 reads GTSNPN; CDR2 reads SVGIG (reference sequence). With V trimmed by 7 bases and J by 3 bases, 2 bases remained unmatched. CDR3 residues: CAYGTANEKLFF. CDR3 DNA sequence: TGTGCCTACGGGACAGCTAATGAAAAACTGTTTTTT.

As for this clone: This clone may be a read error of a much larger clone one base away. The identical CDR3 is also encoded by other nucleotide sequences in the sample. CDR3 sequence: CASSLDLETQYF. CDR3 coding DNA: TGCGCCAGCAGCTTGGACCTAGAGACCCAGTACTTC. This rearrangement joins TRBV5-1 to TRBJ2-5; D not resolved. Germline V lookup: CDR1 SGHRS, CDR2 YFSETQ. The CDR3 is made up of 12 amino acids. Trimming took 0 bases from V and 4 from J, leaving 4 bases between them.

The CDR3 sequence is CAWSGGRLVNNSPLHF. Written as DNA, the CDR3 is TGTGCCTGGAGTGGAGGACGCCTCGTAAATAATTCACCCCTCCACTTT. The chain carries TRBV30 and TRBJ1-6; D call uncertain. V dropped 1 base and J dropped 5 bases, with 15 bases sitting between them. The CDR3 is 16 amino acids. The germline V gene encodes CDR1 GTSNPN and CDR2 SVGIG (reference sequence). The complete variable domain, with remaining parts taken from reference TRBV30 and TRBJ1-6, reads SQTIHQWPATLVQPVGSPLSLECTVEGTSNPNLYWYRQAAGRGLQLLFYSVGIGQISSEVPQNLSASRPQDRQFILSSKKLLLSDSGFYLCAWSGGRLVNNSPLHFGNGTRLTVT.

This rearrangement joins TRBV2 to TRBJ2-5; D is unresolved. Germline V lookup: CDR1 SNHLY, CDR2 FYNNEI. V lost 10 bases to trimming and J lost 5 bases, with 11 bases between them. CDR3 length: 11 residues. CDR3 nucleotides: TGTGCCACCCAATATGTGGAGACCCAGTACTTC. It codes for CATQYVETQYF.

The V call is TRBV19, the J call TRBJ1-1; D gene uncertain. This CDR3 is built from 14 residues. V gave up 0 bases and J gave up 4 bases, with 9 bases separating them. Germline-derived CDR1 and CDR2 are LNHDA and SQIVND (reference sequence). This chain's CDR3 is CASSIETKGTEAFF. CDR3 nucleotides: TGTGCCAGTAGTATAGAGACTAAGGGCACTGAAGCTTTCTTT.

This chain's CDR3 is CASSRAGLGEDTQYF. CDR3 sequence (DNA): TGTGCCAGCAGCCGCGCGGGACTAGGGGAAGATACGCAGTATTTT. This chain connects TRBV7-8 to TRBJ2-3; 8 bases agree with TRBD2. V was pared by 5 bases and J by 5 bases, with 9 bases of the junction left unmatched. This CDR3 is 15 amino acids long. Germline CDR1 SGHVS, CDR2 FQNEAQ. Complete variable domain (other parts from reference TRBV7-8 and TRBJ2-3): GAGVSQSPRYKVAKRGQDVALRCDPISGHVSLFWYQQALGQGPEFLTYFQNEAQLDKSGLPSDRFFAERPEGSVSTLKIQRTQQEDSAVYLCASSRAGLGEDTQYFGPGTRLTVL.

The chain employs TRBV7-2 and TRBJ2-1; 7 bases line up with TRBD2. The CDR3 loop spans 17 amino acids. In germline, CDR1 is SGHTA, CDR2 FQGNSA. With 3 bases clipped from V and 0 bases from J, the junction kept 8 bases outside the gene matches. The CDR3 sequence is CASSFGLDWSSYNEQFF. Here the CDR3 DNA reads TGTGCCAGCAGCTTTGGACTAGACTGGAGCTCCTACAATGAGCAGTTCTTC.

This chain joins TRBV9 and TRBJ1-2; D is uncertain. The CDR3 length is 15 residues. The V gene lost 0 bases and the J gene lost 1 base, with 10 bases spanning the gap. Germline lookup yields CDR1 SGDLS and CDR2 YYNGEE. DNA of the CDR3: TGTGCCAGCAGCGTAGAAGCGATGGGTAACTATGGCTACACCTTC. Its protein product is CASSVEAMGNYGYTF.

This clone was seen a handful of times. The chain employs TRBV5-6 and TRBJ1-6, with unresolved D. V was shortened by 2 bases and J by 8 bases, with 14 bases between the two germline ends. The CDR3 spans 15 residues. Germline CDR1 is SGHDT and CDR2 is YYEEEE. In DNA form, the CDR3 reads TGTGCCAGCAGCTTCGGGAGCTCAGCTTATTCACCCCTCCACTTT. This codes for CASSFGSSAYSPLHF.

This rearrangement joins TRBV30 to TRBJ2-1, with D maybe TRBD2 (6 bases). Deletions cut 2 bases from V and 6 bases from J, with 17 bases between. Germline CDR1 reads GTSNPN; CDR2 reads SVGIG (reference sequence). The CDR3 has 15 residues. CDR3 coding DNA: TGTGCCTGGAGTAATTCGGGACTCGTTTCCAATGAGCAGTTCTTC. Residues: CAWSNSGLVSNEQFF.

V gene TRBV18 combines with J gene TRBJ1-6; tentative D call: TRBD1 (5 bases). The CDR3 runs 12 residues. Trimming shortened V by 0 bases and J by 13 bases, and 7 bases separated the two germline ends. Germline CDR1 is KGHSH and CDR2 is LQKENI. The CDR3 bases are TGTGCCAGCTCACCACCATGGGGCCCCCTCCACTTT. It codes for CASSPPWGPLHF. The whole variable domain, remainder taken from reference TRBV18 and TRBJ1-6, is NAGVMQNPRHLVRRRGQEARLRCSPMKGHSHVYWYRQLPEEGLKFMVYLQKENIIDESGMPKERFSAEFPKEGPSILRIQQVVRGDSAAYFCASSPPWGPLHFGNGTRLTVT.

The CDR3 reads CASSRLPGLADAWIFYEQYF. The CDR3 region has the DNA TGTGCCAGCAGCAGACTACCGGGACTAGCGGACGCGTGGATTTTCTACGAGCAGTACTTC. The chain is built from TRBV21-1 and TRBJ2-7; the DNA was not compared with TRBD2, the D call given in the table. TRBV21-1 is designated a pseudogene. The CDR3 has 20 amino acids.

This chain connects TRBV5-6 to TRBJ1-1; D gene ambiguous. Germline V lookup: CDR1 SGHDT, CDR2 YYEEEE. The CDR3 loop spans 14 amino acids. With 4 bases removed from V and 3 bases from J, the gap between germline ends came to 13 bases. This CDR3 reads CASSQRNRYTEAFF. In nucleotides, the CDR3 is TGTGCCAGCAGCCAGAGGAATCGGTACACTGAAGCTTTCTTT.

To note about this clone: A much larger clone sits a single nucleotide away, making a read error possible. The J gene is TRBJ1-2, the V gene TRBV7-7; the D is unclear. The CDR3 consists of 12 residues. CDR1 SSHAT and CDR2 FNYEAQ come from the germline V gene (reference sequence). The CDR3 loop reads CASSLMQNGYTF. DNA for the CDR3: TGTGCTAGCAGCTTAATGCAAAATGGCTACACCTTC.

In regard to this clone: Additional DNA sequences in this sample encode the identical CDR3. The V and J genes are TRBV5-1 and TRBJ2-5; 12 bases are a match to TRBD2. CDR1 is SGHRS, CDR2 YFSETQ, per germline. This CDR3 is 16 amino acids long. V shed 4 bases, J shed 0 bases, and the junction held 4 bases outside the gene matches. The CDR3 loop reads CASSPGTSGYQETQYF. CDR3 nucleotide sequence: TGCGCCAGCAGCCCGGGGACTAGCGGGTACCAAGAGACCCAGTACTTC.

This clone was counted a few times. The rearrangement joins TRBV29-1 to TRBJ2-5; 7 bases map to TRBD1. V trimming: 5 bases; J trimming: 0 bases; junction bases outside the gene matches: 3. CDR3 length: 13 amino acids. CDR1 SQVTM and CDR2 ANQGSEA come from the germline V gene. CDR3 sequence: CSVKDRYQETQYF. The CDR3 nucleotides read TGCAGCGTTAAGGACAGGTACCAAGAGACCCAGTACTTC.

The V call is TRBV6-5, the J call TRBJ2-7; D perhaps matches TRBD2 (6 bases). The CDR3 contains 15 residues. The V and J ends lost 6 bases and 2 bases respectively, with 17 bases between them. Germline V gene data show CDR1 as MNHEY and CDR2 as SVGAGI. The DNA for the CDR3 is TGTGCCAGCAGCATCTCTCGTGGCGGGGCCTACGAGCAGTACTTC. It specifies CASSISRGGAYEQYF.

The gene calls are TRBV7-9 and TRBJ2-1; D may be TRBD2 (6 bases). The CDR3 covers 14 residues. Germline lookup yields CDR1 SEHNR and CDR2 FQNEAQ (reference sequence). V lost 2 bases and J lost 4, with 9 bases in between. DNA of the CDR3: TGTGCCAGCAGCTTAAAGGGACTGTACAATGAGCAGTTCTTC. This codes for CASSLKGLYNEQFF.

This chain uses TRBV6-9 with TRBJ1-6, with unresolved D. With 6 bases removed from V and 6 bases from J, the gap between germline ends came to 21 bases. The CDR3 extends over 17 amino acids. CDR1 and CDR2 from the germline V gene are MNHGY and SVAAGI. The CDR3 nucleotides are TGTGCCAGCAGCATGTATCGGACGGAGGGTTTTAATTCACCCCTCCACTTT. The encoded protein is CASSMYRTEGFNSPLHF.